The clone carrying this T cell receptor beta chain was counted between two and nine times. Germline-derived CDR1 and CDR2 are MGHRA and YSYEKL. The germline V and J ends were trimmed by 0 bases and 7 bases, with 13 bases remaining between them. The CDR3 consists of 16 residues. At the time of sampling, donors were nominally healthy, though unrecorded immune exposures were likely. These data belong to a study of cytomegalovirus exposure and HLA in healthy donors. Primers for the PCR totalled 60 Vbeta and 13 Jbeta. Produced via immunoSEQ multiplex PCR; TCRdb's table is partial and in-frame only. The data show over 95,000 clones, 76% seen once.

The chain is built from TRBV4-1 and TRBJ1-6; no firm D call. Material for sequencing was PBMCs. The receptor was derived from a woman aged 35 to 49 in good health and CMV-seropositive. This CDR3 is CASSQDHGLGNSPLHF. The DNA of the CDR3 is TGCGCCAGCAGCCAAGATCACGGGTTAGGCAATTCACCCCTCCACTTT.